This T cell receptor beta chain was captured in a study of memory CD4+ T cells and cytomegalovirus serostatus. Study information: Of the healthy Belgian adults, fewer than 10 were CMV seropositive and 24 seronegative.

Sequencing was performed with immunoSEQ multiplex PCR; in TCRdb, only in-frame clones are kept and a portion is missing. The sample carries around 50,000 clones, roughly three quarters recorded once. The sort gate was single viable CD3+CD4+CD8-CD45RO+ cells for memory CD4+ T cells. After thawing, CD4+ T cells were positively selected. The origin of this receptor is an adult in good health and CMV-seronegative. Material: memory CD4+ T cells from blood.

In nucleotides, the CDR3 is TGTGCCTGGAGTCCCCGAGGGGGACCAGGGGGAGGCAATCAGCCCCAGCATTTT. Encoded protein: CAWSPRGGPGGGNQPQHF. V gene TRBV30 combines with J gene TRBJ1-5; the match to TRBD1 covers 7 bases. The CDR3 extends over 18 amino acids. The V segment lost 2 bases and the J segment 2 bases; nucleotides outside the gene matches: 15. Looked up from germline, CDR1 is GTSNPN and CDR2 is SVGIG (reference sequence).